These T cell receptor beta chains were read from a single sample in a study of blood T cell repertoires in COVID-19. Only in-frame clones appear in the TCRdb table, and some are missing; sequencing was by immunoSEQ multiplex PCR. In the table there are fewer than 80,000 clones, almost 90% of which are singletons. The sample was peripheral blood. Every receptor here comes from a woman aged 45-65 years with active or convalescent COVID-19. The CDR3 runs from the conserved cysteine through the conserved F or W. Fields, in order: CDR3 protein, V gene, J gene.

cdr3_aa: CASSSFGEQYF
v_call: TRBV11-2
j_call: TRBJ2-7

cdr3_aa: CASSFKAELDGYTF
v_call: TRBV5-1
j_call: TRBJ1-2

cdr3_aa: CASSPNQGASYEQYF
v_call: TRBV6-5
j_call: TRBJ2-7

cdr3_aa: CASSWGEVTEAFF
v_call: TRBV12-3/TRBV12-4
j_call: TRBJ1-1

cdr3_aa: CAISDGSVTNEKLFF
v_call: TRBV10-3
j_call: TRBJ1-4

cdr3_aa: CAWMVTEENTEAFF
v_call: TRBV30
j_call: TRBJ1-1

cdr3_aa: CASSLLTGGVTGELFF
v_call: TRBV27
j_call: TRBJ2-2

cdr3_aa: CASSRDRNEQFF
v_call: TRBV12-3/TRBV12-4
j_call: TRBJ2-1

cdr3_aa: CASSLVQGARTEAFF
v_call: TRBV7-9
j_call: TRBJ1-1

cdr3_aa: CASSWGTGGASEAFF
v_call: TRBV5-6
j_call: TRBJ1-1

cdr3_aa: CASSLRESSYEQYF
v_call: TRBV6-5
j_call: TRBJ2-7

cdr3_aa: CASSLEYRREETQYF
v_call: TRBV11-2
j_call: TRBJ2-5

cdr3_aa: CASSSLLGNEKLFF
v_call: TRBV7-8
j_call: TRBJ1-4

cdr3_aa: CASSEVTSIAYNEQFF
v_call: TRBV2
j_call: TRBJ2-1

cdr3_aa: CASSLAKGTGPQETQYF
v_call: TRBV5-6
j_call: TRBJ2-5

cdr3_aa: CASSLRYRGSEQYF
v_call: TRBV5-1
j_call: TRBJ2-7

cdr3_aa: CASSSKGQAFDTEAFF
v_call: TRBV5-8
j_call: TRBJ1-1

cdr3_aa: CASSLGQGGDPLHF
v_call: TRBV5-1
j_call: TRBJ1-6

cdr3_aa: CASSLFTGPPNNEQFF
v_call: TRBV5-1
j_call: TRBJ2-1

cdr3_aa: CASSEWRDTQYF
v_call: TRBV6-1
j_call: TRBJ2-3

cdr3_aa: CASSPLDTYYEQYF
v_call: TRBV25-1
j_call: TRBJ2-7

cdr3_aa: CASSDAQGVYGYTF
v_call: TRBV6-1
j_call: TRBJ1-2

cdr3_aa: CASSWGTSGRTGELFF
v_call: TRBV5-1
j_call: TRBJ2-2

cdr3_aa: CASSYPSFDSYNSPLHF
v_call: TRBV6-2/TRBV6-3
j_call: TRBJ1-6

cdr3_aa: CASSFETGGAGSYEQYF
v_call: TRBV7-2
j_call: TRBJ2-7

cdr3_aa: CASSTASGTGREQYF
v_call: TRBV19
j_call: TRBJ2-7

cdr3_aa: CASSLDRPGNNSPLHF
v_call: TRBV5-1
j_call: TRBJ1-6

cdr3_aa: CASGPTGEVWNQPQHF
v_call: TRBV27
j_call: TRBJ1-5

cdr3_aa: CASSPPRLGYNEQFF
v_call: TRBV27
j_call: TRBJ2-1

cdr3_aa: CASSLGQGLGANEKLFF
v_call: TRBV7-9
j_call: TRBJ1-4

cdr3_aa: CSAAQGGNQPQHF
v_call: TRBV29-1
j_call: TRBJ1-5

cdr3_aa: CASSQTPGGVNYGYTF
v_call: TRBV7-6
j_call: TRBJ1-2

cdr3_aa: CASSLVAGGLTGELFF
v_call: TRBV13
j_call: TRBJ2-2

cdr3_aa: CASSQGWTSGDQETQYF
v_call: TRBV3-1/TRBV3-2
j_call: TRBJ2-5

cdr3_aa: CAWSDRTYEQYF
v_call: TRBV30
j_call: TRBJ2-7

cdr3_aa: CASSGRLGTDTQYF
v_call: TRBV9
j_call: TRBJ2-3

cdr3_aa: CASSEGLHPNEQFF
v_call: TRBV5-4
j_call: TRBJ2-1

cdr3_aa: CASSLDRVNSPLHF
v_call: TRBV7-6
j_call: TRBJ1-6

cdr3_aa: CASRLAGEETQYF
v_call: TRBV5-8
j_call: TRBJ2-5

cdr3_aa: CASSPVPLTTNEKLFF
v_call: TRBV19
j_call: TRBJ1-4

cdr3_aa: CASSQEDRENYGYTF
v_call: TRBV4-2
j_call: TRBJ1-2

cdr3_aa: CASRGQGGEKLFF
v_call: TRBV6-5
j_call: TRBJ1-4

cdr3_aa: CASSPWAGEEAFF
v_call: TRBV5-1
j_call: TRBJ1-1

cdr3_aa: CASSIGLVWTSGSATGELFF
v_call: TRBV19
j_call: TRBJ2-2

cdr3_aa: CASSFEGRLAVRSSYNEQFF
v_call: TRBV27
j_call: TRBJ2-1

cdr3_aa: CASSPGSSGRQYNEQFF
v_call: TRBV3-1/TRBV3-2
j_call: TRBJ2-1

cdr3_aa: CASSGGSGGTDTQYF
v_call: TRBV6-4
j_call: TRBJ2-3